These T cell receptor beta chains were read from a single sample in a study of blood T cell repertoires in COVID-19. The protocol was immunoSEQ multiplex PCR, while the TCRdb copy is restricted to in-frame clones and leaves out a portion. The sample lists 250,000 to 300,000 clones, 88% occurring once. The source material was peripheral blood. Receptor source: a woman aged 25 to 39 with COVID-19, enrolled during active disease. CDR3s include the opening cysteine and the closing phenylalanine or tryptophan. A D gene is named only where the DNA matches it firmly. A row's size may be missing; if present it is once, few, many or a size class.

TGTGCCAGTAGTAGGGCGGGAGGCTCCACAGATACGCAGTATTTT,CASSRAGGSTDTQYF,NA,TRBV19,TRBJ2-3,TRBD2
TGCGCCAGCAGCTTGGTTCCCGGGGGGAACACTGAAGCTTTCTTT,CASSLVPGGNTEAFF,NA,TRBV5-1,TRBJ1-1,NA
TGCGCCAGCAGCTTGGGAGGATCTTATAATTCACCCCTCCACTTT,CASSLGGSYNSPLHF,NA,TRBV5-1,TRBJ1-6,NA
TGTGCCAGCAGCCCTCCGAGTCGCTACGAGCAGTACTTC,CASSPPSRYEQYF,NA,TRBV7-9,TRBJ2-7,NA
TGTGCCACCAGTGATACCCCCGGGACAGGGGATAGCAATCAGCCCCAGCATTTT,CATSDTPGTGDSNQPQHF,NA,TRBV24-1,TRBJ1-5,TRBD1
TGTGCCAGCATCCCCTCGTCACGGCGAGGGGAGACCCAGTACTTC,CASIPSSRRGETQYF,NA,TRBV7-2,TRBJ2-5,NA
TGCGCCAGCAGCTCTGAACACGGAGATCAGCCCCAGCATTTT,CASSSEHGDQPQHF,NA,TRBV4-1,TRBJ1-5,NA
TGTGCCAGCAGCTCTTTAGCGGGGCGCAATGAGCAGTTCTTC,CASSSLAGRNEQFF,few,TRBV7-2,TRBJ2-1,TRBD2
TGTGCCAGCAGCTTAGCGACCCTACCCGGGAGGACGGGGGATGAGCAGTTCTTC,CASSLATLPGRTGDEQFF,NA,TRBV7-2,TRBJ2-1,TRBD2
TGTGCCAGCAGCGCTGGACTAGCGGGAGTGTTTTACGAGCAGTACTTC,CASSAGLAGVFYEQYF,NA,TRBV9,TRBJ2-7,TRBD2
TGTGCCAGCAGCCAGGGGGCTAAAGATACGCAGTATTTT,CASSQGAKDTQYF,NA,TRBV28,TRBJ2-3,TRBD1
TGTGCCAGCAGCTTAGTTCGGCAAGAGACCCAGTACTTC,CASSLVRQETQYF,NA,TRBV11-2,TRBJ2-5,NA
TGCAGTGCTTCCCCAAGCGAGACCCAGTACTTC,CSASPSETQYF,few,TRBV20-1,TRBJ2-5,NA
TGTGCCAGCTCACCCACCCGGGCCAGCGGGGAGCAGTACTTC,CASSPTRASGEQYF,NA,TRBV18,TRBJ2-7,NA
TGTGCCAGCTCACCACCGCCAGGCGGGGAGCTGTTTTTT,CASSPPPGGELFF,NA,TRBV18,TRBJ2-2,NA
TGTGCCAGCAGCCACACCGGGACAGGGGGCTCTGAAGCTTTCTTT,CASSHTGTGGSEAFF,NA,TRBV3-1/TRBV3-2,TRBJ1-1,TRBD1
TGTGCCAGTAGAGCCCATGGGAGGACTAATGAAAAACTGTTTTTT,CASRAHGRTNEKLFF,few,TRBV19,TRBJ1-4,NA
TGTGCCACCAAGGGACAGCCAGGGCCGAATTCACCCCTCCACTTT,CATKGQPGPNSPLHF,NA,TRBV19,TRBJ1-6,TRBD1
TGTGCCAGCACTTACACAGATACGCAGTATTTT,CASTYTDTQYF,NA,TRBV2,TRBJ2-3,NA
TGTGCCAGCAGCTTACCACCCCAGGTTTACTCTGGGGCCAACGTCCTGACTTTC,CASSLPPQVYSGANVLTF,NA,TRBV11-2,TRBJ2-6,NA
TGTGCCAGCAGAACAGGGGCTGGTGAAGCTTTCTTT,CASRTGAGEAFF,NA,TRBV28,TRBJ1-1,TRBD1
TGTGCCTGGAGTGTACTGACAGGGGGCGAGGTTCGGGTTTTT,CAWSVLTGGEVRVF,NA,TRBV30,TRBJ1-4,TRBD1
TGTGCCAGCAGCTCTACATATGGACTAGCGGGAGATACCGGGGAGCTGTTTTTT,CASSSTYGLAGDTGELFF,NA,TRBV5-6,TRBJ2-2,TRBD2
TGTGCCAGCAGCCAGGGCGTCGCATGGGAGACCCAGTACTTC,CASSQGVAWETQYF,once,TRBV7-9,TRBJ2-5,NA
TGTGCCAGCAGCTTAGATCTGCGCGGAACCTACGAGCAGTACTTC,CASSLDLRGTYEQYF,NA,TRBV11-2,TRBJ2-7,NA
TGTGCCAGCTCACCTCTCTACGAGCAGTACTTC,CASSPLYEQYF,few,TRBV18,TRBJ2-7,NA
TGCGCCAGCAGCTCCACCGGACAGGGAGATGGCTACACCTTC,CASSSTGQGDGYTF,once,TRBV5-1,TRBJ1-2,TRBD1
TGTGCCAGCAGCACTCTGGGACTAGCGGGGCGTGGCGGGGAGCTGTTTTTT,CASSTLGLAGRGGELFF,NA,TRBV5-4,TRBJ2-2,TRBD2
TGTGCCTGGAGTGTGGGGACAGGGAGGAATTCACCCCTCCACTTT,CAWSVGTGRNSPLHF,NA,TRBV30,TRBJ1-6,TRBD1
TGTGCCAGTAGTATTAGCGGAAATACGCAGTATTTT,CASSISGNTQYF,NA,TRBV19,TRBJ2-3,NA
TGTGCCAGCAGCCGCCCCGGGACTACCGACTACGAGCAGTACTTC,CASSRPGTTDYEQYF,few,TRBV28,TRBJ2-7,TRBD2
TGTGCCAGCAGCAAAATCGGAGGTCTAGCAGTAGATACGCAGTATTTT,CASSKIGGLAVDTQYF,NA,TRBV21-1,TRBJ2-3,NA
TGTGCCAGCTGGGACCACAGGGGTGATTCCTACGAGCAGTACTTC,CASWDHRGDSYEQYF,NA,TRBV9,TRBJ2-7,TRBD1
TGTGCCAGCAGGATAGGGGGAGGGTCCTACAATGAGCAGTTCTTC,CASRIGGGSYNEQFF,NA,TRBV7-6,TRBJ2-1,NA
TGTGCCAGCAGTCCGGGACAGGGGCCTTCTTACGAGCAGTACTTC,CASSPGQGPSYEQYF,NA,TRBV27,TRBJ2-7,TRBD1
TGTGCCAGCAGCTTAGGGCAGGGACTATCGAACTATGGCTACACCTTC,CASSLGQGLSNYGYTF,NA,TRBV11-2,TRBJ1-2,NA
TGCGCCAGCAGCCAAGATCCCAGCTATGGCTACACCTTC,CASSQDPSYGYTF,NA,TRBV4-1,TRBJ1-2,NA
TGTGCCAGCGGACGACAGGGGGCCTATGGCTACACCTTC,CASGRQGAYGYTF,NA,TRBV7-8,TRBJ1-2,TRBD1
TGTGCCAGCAGCGTAAAGGACGGACTAGCGGGAGGCGAGCAGTACTTC,CASSVKDGLAGGEQYF,NA,TRBV9,TRBJ2-7,TRBD2
TGTGCCACCAGTGCAGCGGGAGGGCTTGGCGAGCAGTACTTC,CATSAAGGLGEQYF,once,TRBV24-1,TRBJ2-7,TRBD2
TGTGCCAGTAGTACACCCCGAAGCGGGAGCAGAGAGACCCAGTACTTC,CASSTPRSGSRETQYF,NA,TRBV19,TRBJ2-5,TRBD2
TGTGCCAGCAACCTACCGGGACAGGGGTCGGACGAGCAGTACTTC,CASNLPGQGSDEQYF,NA,TRBV5-8,TRBJ2-7,TRBD1
TGTGCCAGCAGTTTAGGGCAGGAAGAGCAGTTCTTC,CASSLGQEEQFF,NA,TRBV28,TRBJ2-1,NA
TGTGCCACCAGCAGCCCCGGTGAGGTTGAGCAGTTCTTC,CATSSPGEVEQFF,NA,TRBV15,TRBJ2-1,NA
TGTGCCAGCAGCCAAGAGATCGCAGCGGGAGTGTTTTGGGCCGGGGAGCTGTTTTTT,CASSQEIAAGVFWAGELFF,NA,TRBV4-2,TRBJ2-2,TRBD2
TGCGCCAGCAGCCTAGGGACTAGCGTTGATACGCAGTATTTT,CASSLGTSVDTQYF,NA,TRBV4-1,TRBJ2-3,TRBD2
TGTGCCAGCAGCCCGGGAAGACGGACTAGCAATGAGCAGTTCTTC,CASSPGRRTSNEQFF,NA,TRBV14,TRBJ2-1,TRBD2
TGTGCCAGCAGCTTAGGGGTACAGTGGGGCTACACCTTC,CASSLGVQWGYTF,NA,TRBV11-2,TRBJ1-2,NA
TGTGCCAGCAGCTTACAGGGCCGGGGCTACACCTTC,CASSLQGRGYTF,NA,TRBV11-2,TRBJ1-2,NA
TGTGCCAGCAACCCGTCGGGACAGGGGCACACTGAAGCTTTCTTT,CASNPSGQGHTEAFF,NA,TRBV7-8,TRBJ1-1,TRBD1
TGTGCCAGCTCACCCTCCTTGGGGGAGGGAAAAGGCGAGCAGTACTTC,CASSPSLGEGKGEQYF,few,TRBV18,TRBJ2-7,TRBD2
TGCGCCAGCAGTGAGTGGGGACTAGCTGTTACAGATACGCAGTATTTT,CASSEWGLAVTDTQYF,NA,TRBV10-1,TRBJ2-3,TRBD2
TGCGCCAGCACAAATAACTATGGCTACACCTTC,CASTNNYGYTF,NA,TRBV10-2,TRBJ1-2,NA